This TCR beta chain was captured in a study of blood T cells in healthy people across ages. Using a J-beta primer mix together with a sample-barcoded 5' primer, a second PCR was run for roughly 6 to 12 cycles. TCRdb re-derived calls from the 5' RACE reads in MiXCR, one entry per CDR3 protein. The table lists about 830,000 distinct CDR3 sequences, 62% of them singletons. CDR1 and CDR2 from the germline V gene are SGHDN and FVKESK. Deletions cut 1 base from V and 4 bases from J, with 7 bases between. This CDR3 has 13 residues. The rearrangement joins TRBV14 to TRBJ1-2, with D unclear. The clonotype originates from a man younger than 45 in good health. Sequenced sample: blood. The CDR3 protein is CASSQGQLYGYTF. The CDR3 coding sequence is TGTGCCAGCAGCCAAGGCCAGCTCTATGGCTACACCTTC.